This T cell receptor (beta chain) was found in a study of control samples from healthy donors and cancer patients (dated by TCRdb to 2018 to 2020). Library creation used the immunoSEQ multiplex PCR assay. The source is immuneACCESS, and TCRdb retained only in-frame sequences with V and J called. Part of the clones is not carried over; for the studies checked, unresolved V genes explain less than half of this, and the remainder is unexplained. Present in this sample are 150,000 to 160,000 clones, about 93% of which were seen just once. The leading ten clones occupy around 2.4% of the sample. CDR3 length: 17 amino acids, cysteine to phenylalanine. Only the CDR3 portion is preserved as DNA: 51 bases, with reading frame beginning at the first base. The V end loses 5 bases and the J end loses 3 bases, and a stretch of 22 bases separates them. According to the germline V gene (reference sequence), CDR1 reads LNHDA and CDR2 reads SQIVND.

Details on this clone: Which antigen it targets is not known. The sample holds no much larger clone one base away, and base qualities are not on file.

The receptor was derived from a man in his fifties or sixties in good health. Sample: blood. Recombination linked TRBV19 to TRBJ2-5; the D gene is not confidently resolved. In nucleotides, the sequence is TGTGCCAGTAGTGAACCCTCCCCCTGGCGAGAGAAAGAGACCCAGTACTTC. Its translation is CASSEPSPWREKETQYF.